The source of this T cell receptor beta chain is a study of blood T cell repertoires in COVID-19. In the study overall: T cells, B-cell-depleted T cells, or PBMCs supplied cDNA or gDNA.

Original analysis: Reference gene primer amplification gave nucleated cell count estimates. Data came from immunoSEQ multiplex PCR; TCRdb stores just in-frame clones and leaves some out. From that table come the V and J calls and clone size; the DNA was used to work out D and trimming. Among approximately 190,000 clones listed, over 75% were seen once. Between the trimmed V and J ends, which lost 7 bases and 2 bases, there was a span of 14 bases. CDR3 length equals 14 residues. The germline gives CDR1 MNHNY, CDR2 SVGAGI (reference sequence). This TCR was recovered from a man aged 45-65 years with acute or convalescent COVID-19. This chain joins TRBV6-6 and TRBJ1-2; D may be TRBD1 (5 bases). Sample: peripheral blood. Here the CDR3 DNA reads TGTGCCAGCACTGCGGGGGTAGGGAACTATGGCTACACCTTC. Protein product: CASTAGVGNYGYTF.